Below, one T cell receptor (beta chain) is given with its context. Its matching antigen is unknown. From the reads, TCRdb called clonotypes with MiXCR, one entry per CDR3 protein. Here the sample spans fewer than 550,000 distinct CDR3 sequences, 26% being singletons. The data derive from a study of T cell repertoires in cytomegalovirus infection. Overall study context: Public TCR beta signatures marked donors with CMV infection and the matching HLA. Findings of the study overall: HLA-C-restricted CMV clonotypes gave the most frequent clonotype in two of eight donors. Identification of carriers of CMV plus the relevant HLA was performed using cumulative public TCR beta family frequency.

V gave up 0 bases and J gave up 2 bases, with 12 bases separating them. This CDR3 has 16 amino acids. Germline loops: CDR1 KGHSH, CDR2 LQKENI. The origin of this receptor is a human donor in good health (CMV status not recorded). Some clones in this sample may be carry-over from other donors' samples. V and J are TRBV18 and TRBJ2-3; a weak D match, TRBD2 (5 bases). Sample: PBMCs. The DNA of the CDR3 is TGTGCCAGCTCACCACCTCTAGCATCCCTCACAGATACGCAGTATTTT. Translation gives CASSPPLASLTDTQYF.